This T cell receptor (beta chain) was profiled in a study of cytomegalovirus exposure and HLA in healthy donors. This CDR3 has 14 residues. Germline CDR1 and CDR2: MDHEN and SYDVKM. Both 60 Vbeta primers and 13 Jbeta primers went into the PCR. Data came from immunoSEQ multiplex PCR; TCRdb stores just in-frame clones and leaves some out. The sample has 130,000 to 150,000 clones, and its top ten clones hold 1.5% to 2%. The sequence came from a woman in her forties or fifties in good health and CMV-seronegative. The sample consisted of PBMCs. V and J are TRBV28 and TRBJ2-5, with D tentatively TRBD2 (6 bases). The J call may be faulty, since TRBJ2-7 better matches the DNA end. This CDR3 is CASSIREFVYEQYF. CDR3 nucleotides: TGTGCCAGCAGTATCCGGGAGTTTGTCTACGAGCAGTACTTC.